Listed below are T cell receptor beta chains from one sample, sequenced in a study of identical twins. TCRdb reprocessed the 5' RACE reads with MiXCR, giving one entry per CDR3 protein. The repertoire holds 300,000 to 400,000 distinct CDR3 sequences, with approximately 13% as singletons. These data were also filed under a second study, of yellow fever vaccine responses in identical twins.

Specimen: CD8+ T cells sorted from blood. The receptors were sampled from a woman younger than 30 in good health. CDR3s include the opening cysteine and the closing phenylalanine or tryptophan. The D gene is left open where the match is weak. Size tells how often a clone was seen (once, few, many) or the class of an expanded clone, and some rows leave it out.

CDR3nt	CDR3aa	len	v_gene	abundance	j_gene	d_gene
TGCAGTGCTAGGACAGGGTCCAAAAACATTCAGTACTTC	CSARTGSKNIQYF	13	TRBV20-1	few	TRBJ2-4	TRBD1
TGTGCCAGCAGCTTGACAGGGACAGGGAATCAGCCCCAGCATTTT	CASSLTGTGNQPQHF	15	TRBV5-8	few	TRBJ1-5	TRBD1
TGCGCCAGCAGCTTGGGGCAGGAAGGAGGCTACACCTTC	CASSLGQEGGYTF	13	TRBV5-1	few	TRBJ1-2	-
TGTGCCAGTAGTACCCGACTAGCGAGCATGTTTAACACTGAGCAGTTCTTC	CASSTRLASMFNTEQFF	17	TRBV19	-	TRBJ2-1	TRBD2
TGTGCCAGCAGCTTCTATGACCAAGAGACCCAGTACTTC	CASSFYDQETQYF	13	TRBV7-9	-	TRBJ2-5	-
TGTGCCAGCCTTATAGGGGGGAATCAGCCCCAGCATTTT	CASLIGGNQPQHF	13	TRBV28	few	TRBJ1-5	-
TGTGCCAGCAGCCACGATATGACAGGGGATGAGACTTTCTTT	CASSHDMTGDETFF	14	TRBV4-2	-	TRBJ1-1	TRBD1
TGCAGTGCTAGAGATCGACTAGCGGGATTCTCCTACAATGAGCAGTTCTTC	CSARDRLAGFSYNEQFF	17	TRBV20-1	few	TRBJ2-1	TRBD2
TGTGCCAGCTCACCCCAAGAGACCCAGTACTTC	CASSPQETQYF	11	TRBV18	many	TRBJ2-5	-
TGCGCCAGCAGCCAACGTGAGGCCTCAGCCAAAAACATTCAGTACTTC	CASSQREASAKNIQYF	16	TRBV4-1	many	TRBJ2-4	-
TGTGCCAGCAGTTTTTCCCCAAACTATGGCTACACCTTC	CASSFSPNYGYTF	13	TRBV12-3/TRBV12-4	few	TRBJ1-2	-
TGTGCCAGCAGTTACCCGAAGGGGGAGACCCAGTACTTC	CASSYPKGETQYF	13	TRBV6-5	-	TRBJ2-5	-
TGTGCCAGCAGTTATTCGGACGAATCAGAGACCCAGTACTTC	CASSYSDESETQYF	14	TRBV6-2/TRBV6-3	-	TRBJ2-5	-
TGTGCCAGCAGTCCCTGGGTGGGGGAAAATCAGCCCCAGCATTTT	CASSPWVGENQPQHF	15	TRBV27	few	TRBJ1-5	-
TGTGCCACCAGTGCGGACACAGATACGCAGTATTTT	CATSADTDTQYF	12	TRBV24-1	-	TRBJ2-3	-
TGCAGTGCGTCCGGGCGCCAAGAGACCCAGTACTTC	CSASGRQETQYF	12	TRBV20-1	-	TRBJ2-5	-